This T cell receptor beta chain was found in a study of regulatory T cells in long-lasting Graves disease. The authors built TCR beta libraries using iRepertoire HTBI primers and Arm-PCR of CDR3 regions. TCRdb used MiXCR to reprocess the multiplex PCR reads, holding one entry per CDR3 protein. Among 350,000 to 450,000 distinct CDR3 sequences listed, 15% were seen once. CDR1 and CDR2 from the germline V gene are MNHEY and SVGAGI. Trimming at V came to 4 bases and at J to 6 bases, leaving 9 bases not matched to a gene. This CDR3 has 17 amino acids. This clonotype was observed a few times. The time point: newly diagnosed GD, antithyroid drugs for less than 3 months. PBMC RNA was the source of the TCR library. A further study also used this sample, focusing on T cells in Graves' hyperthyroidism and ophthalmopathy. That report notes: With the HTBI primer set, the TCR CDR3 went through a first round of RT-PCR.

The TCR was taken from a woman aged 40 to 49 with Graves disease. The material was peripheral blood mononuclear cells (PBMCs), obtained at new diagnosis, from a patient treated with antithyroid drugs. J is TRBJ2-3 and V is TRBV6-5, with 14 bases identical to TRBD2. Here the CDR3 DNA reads TGTGCCAGCAGTTCTTCCGGGACTAGCGGGAGTAGGGATACGCAGTATTTT. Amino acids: CASSSSGTSGSRDTQYF.